Listed here are 32 T cell receptor beta chains from one sample, sequenced in a study of shared clonotypes between healthy human individuals. CD45RO-negative, CCR7-selected cells formed the naive CD8 fraction, which excluded terminally differentiated effector memory CD45RA+ cells. Generated by immunoSEQ multiplex PCR, the TCRdb table keeps only in-frame clones and is missing some. The sample lists under 2,000,000 clones, about 95% occurring once. The sequencing sample was made of naive CD8+ T cells sorted from blood. The receptor set was obtained from a man between 18 and 29 years old in good health.

Regarding this clone: The sample has other DNA sequences that encode this CDR3 too. This chain connects TRBV27 to TRBJ2-3, with 8 bases identical to TRBD1. The CDR3 extends over 14 amino acids. The J segment lost 1 base and the V segment lost 5 bases, leaving 2 bases of the junction unmatched. Germline CDR1 is MNHEY and CDR2 is SMNVEV (reference sequence). The CDR3 coding sequence is TGTGCCAGCAGTGACAGGGGCGGCACAGATACGCAGTATTTT. It yields the protein CASSDRGGTDTQYF.

The chain carries TRBV5-6 and TRBJ2-2; a possible D gene is TRBD2 (5 bases). Per germline, CDR1 SGHDT and CDR2 YYEEEE. The CDR3 is 12 residues long. V lost 4 bases and J lost 9, with 10 bases in between. CDR3: CASSEDSWELFF. DNA for the CDR3: TGTGCCAGCAGCGAGGACTCTTGGGAGCTGTTTTTT.

This chain connects TRBV19 to TRBJ2-7, with TRBD2 matching 9 bases. The CDR3 runs to 13 residues. Germline CDR1 is LNHDA and CDR2 is SQIVND (reference sequence). V shed 8 bases, J shed 3 bases, and the junction held 5 bases outside the gene matches. The CDR3 protein is CASRASGIYEQYF. In nucleotides, the CDR3 is TGTGCCAGTCGCGCTAGCGGGATCTACGAGCAGTACTTC.

As regards this clone: Other DNA sequences in this specimen translate into the identical CDR3. This chain joins TRBV5-6 and TRBJ2-7; 12 bases are a match to TRBD2. CDR1 and CDR2 (germline): SGHDT, YYEEEE. The length of the CDR3 is 15 residues. The V and J ends lost 1 base and 4 bases, in that order; junction bases with no gene match: 3. CDR3 sequence reads: CASSLLLAGGYEQYF. Written as DNA, the CDR3 is TGTGCCAGCAGCTTGTTACTAGCGGGGGGTTACGAGCAGTACTTC.

The genes are TRBV9 and TRBJ1-2, with unresolved D. The CDR3 runs to 15 residues. Germline-derived CDR1 and CDR2 are SGDLS and YYNGEE. V was trimmed by 4 bases and J by 8 bases, leaving 21 bases between them. CDR3 nucleotide sequence: TGTGCCAGCAGCCTTGGCGGGCAGCCCAATATAGGCTACACCTTC. As protein: CASSLGGQPNIGYTF.

The chain links TRBV5-1 to TRBJ1-2, with 8 bases fitting TRBD1. This CDR3 has 16 amino acids. The J segment lost 4 bases and the V segment lost 1 base, leaving 9 bases of the junction unmatched. CDR1 is SGHRS, CDR2 YFSETQ, per germline. In DNA, the CDR3 is TGCGCCAGCAGCTTGTCAGGGGGCGCCGGCCCCTATGGCTACACCTTC. This sequence encodes CASSLSGGAGPYGYTF. Full variable domain (remainder filled in from reference TRBV5-1 and TRBJ1-2): KAGVTQTPRYLIKTRGQQVTLSCSPISGHRSVSWYQQTPGQGLQFLFEYFSETQRNKGNFPGRFSGRQFSNSRSEMNVSTLELGDSALYLCASSLSGGAGPYGYTFGSGTRLTVV.

The chain has TRBV5-1 and TRBJ1-1; 8 bases are a match to TRBD1. With 2 bases clipped from V and 3 bases from J, the junction kept 9 bases outside the gene matches. There are 16 residues in the CDR3. Germline V gene sequence: CDR1 SGHRS, CDR2 YFSETQ. The CDR3 DNA reads as TGCGCCAGCAGCTTCGGACAGGGAGGTTCCTACACTGAAGCTTTCTTT. Its protein product is CASSFGQGGSYTEAFF. The full variable domain, rest sourced from reference TRBV5-1 and TRBJ1-1, is KAGVTQTPRYLIKTRGQQVTLSCSPISGHRSVSWYQQTPGQGLQFLFEYFSETQRNKGNFPGRFSGRQFSNSRSEMNVSTLELGDSALYLCASSFGQGGSYTEAFFGQGTRLTVV.

This clone appeared a single time. The chain links TRBV7-8 to TRBJ2-7; 11 nucleotides match TRBD1. Germline CDR1 is SGHVS and CDR2 is FQNEAQ. There are 16 residues in the CDR3. The V and J ends lost 2 bases and 6 bases, in that order; junction bases with no gene match: 9. The CDR3 here is CASSLMGGGTGGEQYF. In DNA, the CDR3 is TGTGCCAGCAGCTTAATGGGCGGAGGGACAGGGGGCGAGCAGTACTTC.

The V call is TRBV25-1, the J call TRBJ1-4, with TRBD1 identical over 8 bases. Germline V gene lookup returns CDR1 MGHDK and CDR2 SYGVNS. The CDR3 extends over 15 amino acids. The ends lost 4 bases at V and 8 bases at J; junction bases unmatched: 9. CDR3 region: CASSGDRLDAEKLFF. CDR3 nucleotide sequence: TGTGCCAGCAGTGGGGACAGGCTAGACGCGGAAAAACTGTTTTTT.

The rearrangement uses TRBV5-6 and TRBJ1-3; possible D gene TRBD1, 6 bases. The CDR3 is 16 amino acids. V dropped 4 bases and J dropped 4 bases, with 18 bases sitting between them. Germline CDR1 SGHDT, CDR2 YYEEEE. The CDR3, as DNA: TGTGCCAGCAGCAAACTCCAGGGGTTAGCCGGAAACACCATATATTTT. Translation: CASSKLQGLAGNTIYF.

A note on this clone: Other DNA sequences within the sample encode an identical CDR3. The chain has TRBV9 and TRBJ2-7, with 7 bases identical to TRBD1. Germline loops: CDR1 SGDLS, CDR2 YYNGEE. Losses at the gene ends were 3 bases for V and 0 bases for J; bases not matched to a gene: 3. The CDR3 has 14 residues. CDR3 in amino acids: CASSDGDSSYEQYF. DNA for the CDR3: TGTGCCAGCAGCGACGGGGACAGCTCCTACGAGCAGTACTTC.

Note on this clone: This sample includes further DNA sequences coding for the same CDR3. The chain has TRBV18 and TRBJ2-7; D perhaps matches TRBD1 (6 bases). This CDR3 region has 14 residues. CDR1 and CDR2 (germline): KGHSH, LQKENI. V gave up 0 bases and J gave up 3 bases, with 9 bases separating them. CDR3 bases: TGTGCCAGCTCACCACCGGACAGAAGCTACGAGCAGTACTTC. Translating it yields CASSPPDRSYEQYF.

In DNA, the CDR3 is TGTGCCAGCAGTTCAGGGGTCTTTGGAAACACCATATATTTT. It encodes CASSSGVFGNTIYF. The chain joins TRBV27 to TRBJ1-3; D is possibly TRBD1 (6 bases). The CDR3 runs to 14 residues. With 4 bases removed from V and 3 bases from J, the gap between germline ends came to 10 bases. Germline V CDR1 and CDR2: MNHEY, SMNVEV (reference sequence).

The J gene is TRBJ1-6, the V gene TRBV10-2; D is possibly TRBD1 (5 bases). Trimming took 2 bases from V and 8 from J, leaving 7 bases between them. The length of the CDR3 is 13 residues. CDR1 and CDR2 from the germline V gene are WSHSY and SAAADI. The CDR3 reads CASSEDSYSPLHF. DNA of the CDR3: TGCGCCAGCAGTGAGGACAGCTATTCACCCCTCCACTTT.

The chain joins TRBV9 to TRBJ2-3; 12 bases are shared with TRBD2. The J segment lost 3 bases and the V segment lost 4 bases, leaving 3 bases of the junction unmatched. Germline V CDR1 and CDR2: SGDLS, YYNGEE. CDR3 size: 15 residues. CDR3 sequence: CASSFTSGGTDTQYF. The CDR3 nucleotides read TGTGCCAGCAGCTTTACTAGCGGGGGGACAGATACGCAGTATTTT.

The chain couples TRBV5-1 to TRBJ2-1; 9 bases map to TRBD2. J was trimmed by 5 bases and V by 0 bases; bases with no gene match: 21. Germline V gives CDR1 SGHRS, CDR2 YFSETQ. This CDR3 region has 21 residues. Written as DNA, the CDR3 is TGCGCCAGCAGCTTGGGCCTCCCGACTAGCGGAACACCCATTACGAACAATGAGCAGTTCTTC. Protein: CASSLGLPTSGTPITNNEQFF.

The J gene is TRBJ1-1, the V gene TRBV1. TRBV1 is flagged as a pseudogene. This CDR3 spans 18 amino acids. The CDR3 sequence is CTSSQVRISGAGGTEAFF. CDR3 DNA: TGCACCAGCAGCCAAGTTAGGATAAGTGGGGCTGGAGGCACTGAAGCTTTCTTT.

This chain joins TRBV30 and TRBJ1-2, with D possibly matching TRBD1 (6 bases). Germline V gene data show CDR1 as GTSNPN and CDR2 as SVGIG (reference sequence). The V end was cut by 5 bases, the J end by 8 bases, with 27 bases between. The CDR3 spans 16 residues. The CDR3 DNA reads as TGTGCCTGGGTGAGGCCGGGGGGCTATGAAGCCTTCGGCTACACCTTC. As protein: CAWVRPGGYEAFGYTF.

As for this clone: This CDR3 is also generated by other DNA sequences in the sample. The chain joins TRBV9 to TRBJ1-4, with D possibly TRBD1 on 5 matching bases. This CDR3 is 15 amino acids long. Germline V lookup: CDR1 SGDLS, CDR2 YYNGEE. V lost 0 bases to trimming and J lost 3 bases, with 9 bases between them. CDR3 protein: CASSVGGTANEKLFF. The DNA of the CDR3 is TGTGCCAGCAGCGTAGGCGGGACCGCTAATGAAAAACTGTTTTTT.

As for this clone: Other DNA sequences from this sample encode an identical CDR3 as well. The rearrangement links TRBV11-2 to TRBJ2-7, with D possibly matching TRBD2 (5 bases). The CDR3 is made up of 14 amino acids. V lost 3 bases and J lost 1, with 10 bases in between. CDR1 and CDR2 from the germline V gene are SGHAT and FQNNGV. The CDR3 coding sequence is TGTGCCAGCAGCTTTGCGGGCGGATCCTACGAGCAGTACTTC. It yields the protein CASSFAGGSYEQYF.

This clone was found once. The chain links TRBV4-1 to TRBJ2-1, with 10 positions matching TRBD2. Germline V CDR1 and CDR2: MGHRA, YSYEKL. V shed 1 base and J 9 bases; nucleotides not matched to a gene: 6. The CDR3 length is 15 residues. The chain's CDR3 is CASSQVGTSDGEQFF. CDR3 bases: TGCGCCAGCAGCCAAGTAGGGACTAGCGATGGTGAGCAGTTCTTC.

The chain is built from TRBV9 and TRBJ1-1, with 7 bases identical to TRBD1. The CDR3 extends over 15 amino acids. Losses at the gene ends were 3 bases for V and 4 bases for J; bases not matched to a gene: 9. The V gene's germline CDR1 is SGDLS and CDR2 YYNGEE. This CDR3 is CASSERGGAGTEAFF. CDR3 nucleotides: TGTGCCAGCAGCGAGAGAGGGGGCGCGGGCACTGAAGCTTTCTTT.

Concerning this clone itself: This sample also contains other DNA sequences that code for the same CDR3. The V gene is TRBV6-5, the J gene TRBJ2-7, with 8 nucleotides matching TRBD1. The V segment lost 2 bases and the J segment 7 bases; nucleotides outside the gene matches: 7. Germline values: CDR1 MNHEY, CDR2 SVGAGI. The CDR3 consists of 14 residues. DNA of the CDR3: TGTGCCAGCAGTTACGGGCAGGGGGCGGGAGAGCAGTACTTC. The encoded protein is CASSYGQGAGEQYF.

This clone was found once. The gene calls are TRBV10-2 and TRBJ1-2; 10 bases agree with TRBD1. Germline V gene data show CDR1 as WSHSY and CDR2 as SAAADI. The CDR3 contains 13 residues. With V trimmed by 3 bases and J by 13 bases, 8 bases remained unmatched. CDR3 in DNA: TGCGCCAGCAGTGAAGGGACAGGGGACCTCTTCACCTTC. Encoded protein: CASSEGTGDLFTF.

The chain couples TRBV28 to TRBJ2-5; weak D call: TRBD1 (6 bases). Germline V gene sequence: CDR1 MDHEN, CDR2 SYDVKM. This CDR3 is built from 14 residues. Trimming took off 7 bases at V and 2 bases at J, with 14 bases between the two ends. The CDR3 DNA reads TGTGCCAGCACCCGACAGGCCTTTCAAGAGACCCAGTACTTC. It yields the protein CASTRQAFQETQYF.

The chain has TRBV4-2 and TRBJ1-3; D ambiguous. Germline CDR1 is LGHNA and CDR2 is YNFKEQ. Trimming shortened V by 0 bases and J by 6 bases, and 0 bases separated the two germline ends. This CDR3 contains 11 residues. The CDR3 is CASSQENTIYF. In nucleotides, the CDR3 is TGTGCCAGCAGCCAAGAAAACACCATATATTTT.

This chain joins TRBV4-3 and TRBJ2-1, with TRBD2 as a possible D gene (5 bases). CDR1 and CDR2 from the germline V gene are LGHNA and YSLEER. CDR3 length: 16 amino acids. The germline V and J ends were trimmed by 3 bases and 0 bases, with 12 bases remaining between them. The CDR3 region is CASSQDSFNSYNEQFF. In DNA form, the CDR3 reads TGCGCCAGCAGCCAGGACTCGTTTAACTCCTACAATGAGCAGTTCTTC.

The chain links TRBV28 to TRBJ1-5; D is undetermined. V lost 6 bases and J 6 bases, leaving 9 bases between the germline ends. The CDR3 is 12 residues long. CDR1 is MDHEN, CDR2 SYDVKM, per germline. The CDR3 reads CASRPLGQPQHF. Written as DNA, the CDR3 is TGTGCCAGCAGACCCCTCGGTCAGCCCCAGCATTTT.

The chain has TRBV21-1 and TRBJ2-7. TRBV21-1 constitutes a pseudogene. This CDR3 is built from 14 residues. CDR3 sequence: CASSRSRATYEQYF. For the CDR3, the DNA is TGTGCCAGCAGCAGATCTAGGGCTACCTACGAGCAGTACTTC.

The rearrangement links TRBV5-6 to TRBJ2-1; TRBD1 aligns across 8 bases. V shed 0 bases, J shed 7 bases, and the junction held 12 bases outside the gene matches. The CDR3 length is 17 residues. Germline CDR1 and CDR2: SGHDT and YYEEEE. The CDR3 protein is CASSLESLDRDGNEQFF. In nucleotides, the CDR3 is TGTGCCAGCAGCTTGGAGAGCCTGGACAGGGACGGGAATGAGCAGTTCTTC.

V gene TRBV4-2 combines with J gene TRBJ1-5; tentative D call: TRBD1 (6 bases). Germline V gene sequence: CDR1 LGHNA, CDR2 YNFKEQ. V shed 3 bases and J shed 6 bases, with 12 bases lying between them. The length of the CDR3 is 14 residues. The CDR3 region has the DNA TGTGCCAGCAGCCAGGACAGCATCCTTCAGCCCCAGCATTTT. Translated, it gives CASSQDSILQPQHF.

This clone was seen only once. Other DNA sequences in the same sample also yield this CDR3. The chain's CDR3 is CASSTGGSTEAFF. In nucleotides, the CDR3 is TGTGCCAGCAGTACAGGGGGGAGCACTGAAGCTTTCTTT. The genes are TRBV9 and TRBJ1-1; 8 nucleotides line up with TRBD1. The CDR3 loop spans 13 amino acids. The germline V gene has CDR1 SGDLS and CDR2 YYNGEE. V lost 5 bases, J lost 4 bases, and 4 bases stayed unmatched.